The 21 T cell receptor beta chains below all came from one sample that was sequenced in a study of T-cell reconstitution after alpha-beta-depleted transplantation in children. Preparation of the TCRbeta library involved a method that used unique molecular identifiers. TCRdb recomputed calls from the PCR reads with MiXCR, one row per CDR3 protein. This table holds 530,000 or so distinct CDR3 sequences, over 25% found once. The material was PBMCs, obtained before TCRalphabeta/CD19-depleted stem cell transplant. Receptor source: a boy in the first two years of life with Wiskott-Aldrich syndrome, due to receive a stem cell transplant.

This clonotype came up a few times. The V call is TRBV2, the J call TRBJ2-7, with 7 bases aligning to TRBD1. The CDR3 extends over 14 amino acids. Trimming took 9 bases from V and 0 from J; bases not matched to a gene: 8. Per the germline V gene, CDR1 is SNHLY and CDR2 is FYNNEI. The CDR3 here is CASVRGTASYEQYF. CDR3 coding DNA: TGTGCCAGTGTCAGAGGGACAGCCTCCTACGAGCAGTACTTC.

This clonotype was seen only a few times. This sequence joins TRBV7-3 and TRBJ2-1; TRBD2 matches 8 bases. With V trimmed by 2 bases and J by 10 bases, 10 bases remained unmatched. The CDR3 consists of 15 residues. CDR1 and CDR2 (germline): SGHTA, FQGTGA. CDR3: CASSLGTRGLGEQFF. The CDR3 DNA follows: TGTGCCAGCAGCTTAGGGACTAGGGGCTTGGGGGAGCAGTTCTTC.

This clonotype was seen more than once but under ten times. This chain uses TRBV7-3 with TRBJ2-1, with 7 bases matching TRBD2. The CDR3 covers 15 residues. Per the germline V gene, CDR1 is SGHTA and CDR2 is FQGTGA. V shed 4 bases and J 7 bases; nucleotides not matched to a gene: 10. CDR3 in DNA: TGTGCCAGCAGCTCGGGTGCGGGAGTGGGAAATGAGCAGTTCTTC. Its protein product is CASSSGAGVGNEQFF.

For the CDR3, the DNA is TGCAGCGCCCCTCTAGCGGGATGGGGCGATGAGCAGTTCTTC. Residues: CSAPLAGWGDEQFF. The chain has TRBV29-1 and TRBJ2-1; 9 positions match TRBD2. The trim removed 7 bases at V and 8 bases at J, leaving 12 bases unmatched. This CDR3 is 14 amino acids long. Germline V gene data show CDR1 as SQVTM and CDR2 as ANQGSEA.

A remark on this clonotype: Sequence at one end of the junction differs from germline and may be a read error. V gene TRBV4-2 combines with J gene TRBJ1-4, with 7 bases fitting TRBD1. The germline V gene has CDR1 LGHNA and CDR2 YNFKEQ. The CDR3 contains 17 residues. The CDR3 DNA reads TGTGCCAGCAGCCAAGATGGCTCAGGGACAGCTAATGAAAACCTGTTTTTT. Protein: CASSQDGSGTANENLFF.

DNA for the CDR3: TGTGCCAGCAGCCAAGATCTGCAAAGGAACACTGAAGCTTTCTTT. It translates to CASSQDLQRNTEAFF. The chain carries TRBV4-2 and TRBJ1-1; D gene uncertain. V lost 0 bases, J lost 1 base, and 9 bases lay in between. The CDR3 loop spans 15 amino acids. Per germline, CDR1 LGHNA and CDR2 YNFKEQ.

This clonotype came up once. This chain uses TRBV12-3 or TRBV12-4 with TRBJ2-1; no clear D. V was clipped by 7 bases and J by 0 bases, with 7 bases between them. The CDR3 runs 13 residues. CDR3 DNA: TGTGCCAGCACTCAGAGCTCCTACAATGAGCAGTTCTTC. Its translation is CASTQSSYNEQFF.

V and J are TRBV6-5 and TRBJ1-6, with 8 bases fitting TRBD1. V lost 2 bases, J lost 0 bases, and 3 bases stayed unmatched. The length of the CDR3 is 17 residues. Germline V gene data show CDR1 as MNHEY and CDR2 as SVGAGI. The CDR3 nucleotides are TGTGCCAGCAGTTACACAGGGGGAAGCTCCTATAATTCACCCCTCCACTTT. Translated, it gives CASSYTGGSSYNSPLHF.

This clonotype was counted only a few times. The junction differs from germline at one of its ends, possibly a read error. The chain joins TRBV10-3 to TRBJ1-6; D is possibly TRBD1 (5 bases). The CDR3 is made up of 12 amino acids. CDR1 is ENHRY, CDR2 SYGVKD, per germline. The CDR3 is CAIGDSGSPLHF. The CDR3 nucleotides read TGTGCCATCGGTGACAGCGGTTCACCCCTCCACTTT.

This clonotype was recorded a few times. The CDR3 DNA reads TGCGCCAGCAGCCAAGACCAAGGGGACTCGTTCACAGATACGCAGTATTTT. Translation: CASSQDQGDSFTDTQYF. V and J are TRBV4-1 and TRBJ2-3; D possibly corresponds to TRBD2 (6 bases). The CDR3 runs 17 residues. V was cut by 0 bases and J by 2 bases, with 15 bases left in between. The germline V gene has CDR1 MGHRA and CDR2 YSYEKL.

The chain recombines TRBV12-3 or TRBV12-4 with TRBJ1-6; a possible D gene is TRBD1 (5 bases). Between the trimmed V and J ends, which lost 6 bases and 9 bases, there was a span of 18 bases. This CDR3 has 15 amino acids. The CDR3 nucleotides are TGTGCCAGCAGCGACGGACACTTGGGTTTTTCACCCCTCCACTTT. Amino acids: CASSDGHLGFSPLHF.

The rearrangement uses TRBV15 and TRBJ2-1, with 10 bases fitting TRBD2. This CDR3 has 17 amino acids. V lost 1 base and J lost 6; bases outside the gene matches: 9. Germline lookup yields CDR1 LNHNV and CDR2 YYDKDF (reference sequence). The CDR3 region is CATSRVLAGVGFNEQFF. As DNA, the CDR3 is TGTGCCACCAGCAGAGTGCTAGCGGGAGTTGGGTTCAATGAGCAGTTCTTC.

The rearrangement links TRBV5-6 to TRBJ2-7, with D tentatively TRBD1 or TRBD2 (5 bases each). Trimming stripped 4 bases from V and 4 bases from J, with 21 bases between. Germline lookup yields CDR1 SGHDT and CDR2 YYEEEE. The CDR3 contains 16 residues. The CDR3 bases are TGTGCCAGCAGCCTCCACGGGGCGACTAAAAAATACGAGCAGTACTTC. Its translation: CASSLHGATKKYEQYF.

The J gene is TRBJ1-1, the V gene TRBV12-3 or TRBV12-4; TRBD1 matches 7 bases. There are 16 residues in the CDR3. With 5 bases clipped from V and 11 bases from J, the junction kept 20 bases outside the gene matches. CDR3 DNA sequence: TGTGCCAGCAGTCCAGGGGGGCAACTTACTTCGAAGGGGGCTTTCTTT. It specifies CASSPGGQLTSKGAFF.

This chain joins TRBV29-1 and TRBJ1-1; D is uncertain. Looked up from germline, CDR1 is SQVTM and CDR2 is ANQGSEA. This CDR3 is built from 13 residues. V lost 7 bases and J 1 base, leaving 13 bases between the germline ends. This CDR3 is CSAAEDPNTEAFF. CDR3 nucleotide sequence: TGCAGCGCCGCGGAAGACCCGAACACTGAAGCTTTCTTT.

This clonotype appeared once. The chain uses TRBV28 and TRBJ1-5; D call uncertain. CDR1 is MDHEN and CDR2 is SYDVKM in the germline V gene. Between the trimmed V and J ends, which lost 3 bases and 4 bases, there was a span of 7 bases. The CDR3 covers 13 residues. The CDR3: CASSFPRNQPQHF. Here the CDR3 DNA reads TGTGCCAGCAGTTTTCCAAGGAATCAGCCCCAGCATTTT.

The rearrangement joins TRBV5-8 to TRBJ2-3; tentatively, D is TRBD1 or TRBD2 (6 bases each). This CDR3 has 16 amino acids. Per the germline V gene, CDR1 is SGHTS and CDR2 is YDEGEE. Trimming took 1 base from V and 3 from J, leaving 15 bases between them. The CDR3 nucleotides are TGTGCCAGCAGCTTGTTTGAGGGGGGCAATACAGATACGCAGTATTTT. It codes for CASSLFEGGNTDTQYF.

The CDR3, as DNA: TGTGCCAGCAGCTTGCTTCGGACAGGCACCGGGGAGCTGTTTTTT. Its translation is CASSLLRTGTGELFF. The chain carries TRBV5-6 and TRBJ2-2; 7 nucleotides line up with TRBD1. Germline trimming cut 1 base from V and 4 bases from J; bases unmatched to any gene: 4. The CDR3 covers 15 residues. Germline V gives CDR1 SGHDT, CDR2 YYEEEE. Using reference TRBV5-6 and TRBJ2-2 for the parts outside the CDR3, the full variable domain is DAGVTQSPTHLIKTRGQQVTLRCSPKSGHDTVSWYQQALGQGPQFIFQYYEEEERQRGNFPDRFSGHQFPNYSSELNVNALLLGDSALYLCASSLLRTGTGELFFGEGSRLTVL.

This clonotype was detected only a few times. The V gene is TRBV28, the J gene TRBJ2-7; D possibly uses TRBD1 or TRBD2 (5 bases each). This CDR3 contains 10 residues. Per the germline V gene, CDR1 is MDHEN and CDR2 is SYDVKM. The CDR3: CDIGASEQYF. The DNA for the CDR3 is TGTGACATCGGGGCGTCCGAGCAGTACTTC.

The chain employs TRBV3-1 and TRBJ2-7; D perhaps matches TRBD1 (5 bases). The length of the CDR3 is 13 residues. Germline V gene sequence: CDR1 LGHDT, CDR2 YNNKEL (reference sequence). V shed 1 base and J shed 3 bases, with 7 bases lying between them. The CDR3 nucleotides are TGTGCCAGCAGCCAAGCAGGGCTCTACGAGCAGTACTTC. This sequence encodes CASSQAGLYEQYF.

This rearrangement joins TRBV12-3 or TRBV12-4 to TRBJ2-4; 8 bases are shared with TRBD2. V lost 8 bases, J lost 1 base, and 7 bases stayed unmatched. The CDR3 length is 15 residues. As DNA, the CDR3 is TGTGCCAGCGGACTAGCAACGGGGGCCAAAAACATTCAGTACTTC. It translates to CASGLATGAKNIQYF.